The T cell receptor beta chain described here comes from a study of blood T cell repertoires in COVID-19. Study summary: Samples of COVID-19 (acute and convalescent) were obtained from the United States, Italy and Spain.

Germline V gene data show CDR1 as LNHDA and CDR2 as SQIVND (reference sequence). The V end lost 8 bases, the J end lost 4 bases, and 12 bases lay between the germline ends. The CDR3 is 13 residues long. The repertoire was sequenced with immunoSEQ multiplex PCR; TCRdb's copy has only in-frame clones and lacks some. The sample gives 90,000 to 130,000 clones, around nine tenths of which show up once; 3.3% is in the top ten. Sequencing was done on a sample of peripheral blood. The receptor's source is a woman aged 45-65 years with acute or convalescent COVID-19. This chain connects TRBV19 to TRBJ2-4; possible D gene TRBD2, 6 bases. The CDR3 bases are TGTGCCAGTCGGGGGAATGGGAAAAACATTCAGTACTTC. Amino acids: CASRGNGKNIQYF.